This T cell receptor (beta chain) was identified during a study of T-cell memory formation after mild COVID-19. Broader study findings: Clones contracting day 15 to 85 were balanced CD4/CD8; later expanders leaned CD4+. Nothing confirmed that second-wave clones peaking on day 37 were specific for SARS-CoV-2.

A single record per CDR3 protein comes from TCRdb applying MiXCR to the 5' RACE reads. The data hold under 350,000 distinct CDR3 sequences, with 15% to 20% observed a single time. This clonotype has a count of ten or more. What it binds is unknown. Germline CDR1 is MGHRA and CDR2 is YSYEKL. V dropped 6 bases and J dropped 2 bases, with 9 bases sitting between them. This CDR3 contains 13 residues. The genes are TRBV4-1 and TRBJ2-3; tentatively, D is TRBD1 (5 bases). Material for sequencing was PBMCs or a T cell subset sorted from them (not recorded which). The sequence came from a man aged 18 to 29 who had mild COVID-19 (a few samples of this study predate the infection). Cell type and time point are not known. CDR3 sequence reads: CASSHRYTDTQYF. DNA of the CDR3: TGCGCCAGCAGTCACAGGTACACAGATACGCAGTATTTT.